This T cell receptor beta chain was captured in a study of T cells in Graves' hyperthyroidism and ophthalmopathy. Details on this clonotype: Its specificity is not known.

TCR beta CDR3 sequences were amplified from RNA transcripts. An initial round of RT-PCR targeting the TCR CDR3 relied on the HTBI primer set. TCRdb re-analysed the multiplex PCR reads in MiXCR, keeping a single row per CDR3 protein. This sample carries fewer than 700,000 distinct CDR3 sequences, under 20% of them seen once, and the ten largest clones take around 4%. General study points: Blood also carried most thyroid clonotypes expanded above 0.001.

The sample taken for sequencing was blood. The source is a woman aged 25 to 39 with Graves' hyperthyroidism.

The chain's CDR3 is CASSSFGPFNQYF. The DNA of the CDR3 is TGTGCCAGCAGCTCGTTCGGGCCCTTCAATCAGTACTTC. V and J are TRBV5-4 and TRBJ2-7; D is unresolved. Germline CDR1 and CDR2: SGHNT and YYREEE (reference sequence). CDR3 length: 13 residues. Trimming took 3 bases from V and 10 from J, leaving 17 bases between them.